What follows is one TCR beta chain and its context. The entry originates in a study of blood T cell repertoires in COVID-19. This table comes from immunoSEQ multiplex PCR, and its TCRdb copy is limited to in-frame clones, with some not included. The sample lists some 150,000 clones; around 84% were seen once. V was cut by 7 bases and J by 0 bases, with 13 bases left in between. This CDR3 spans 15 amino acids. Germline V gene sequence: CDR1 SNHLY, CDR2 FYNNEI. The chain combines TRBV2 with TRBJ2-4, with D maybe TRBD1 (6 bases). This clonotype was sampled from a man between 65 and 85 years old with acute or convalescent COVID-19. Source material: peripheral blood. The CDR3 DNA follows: TGTGCCAGCATCGAGGGGGTGATAGCCAAAAACATTCAGTACTTC. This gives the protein CASIEGVIAKNIQYF.